This TCR beta chain derives from a study of T cell repertoires in cytomegalovirus infection. The V end lost 3 bases, the J end lost 0 bases, and 13 bases lay between the germline ends. Per germline, CDR1 SNHLY and CDR2 FYNNEI. The CDR3 length is 16 residues. In the case of this clonotype: Its antigen is undetermined.

Each CDR3 protein gets one entry after TCRdb re-called the reads with MiXCR. The repertoire holds roughly 990,000 distinct CDR3 sequences, with roughly 30% as singletons. The source material was cultured CD8+ T cells from PBMCs, sampled from culture after CMV antigen stimulation. The chain employs TRBV2 and TRBJ2-3; D remains ambiguous. The receptor's source is a human donor in good health (CMV status not recorded). Some clones in this sample may be carry-over from other donors' samples. For the CDR3, the DNA is TGTGCCAGCAGTGAGGGCAGGCCGTCTAGCACAGATACGCAGTATTTT. As protein: CASSEGRPSSTDTQYF. The whole variable domain, filled in from reference TRBV2 and TRBJ2-3, reads EPEVTQTPSHQVTQMGQEVILRCVPISNHLYFYWYRQILGQKVEFLVSFYNNEISEKSEIFDDQFSVERPDGSNFTLKIRSTKLEDSAMYFCASSEGRPSSTDTQYFGPGTRLTVL.